These 29 T cell receptor beta chains originate from one sample sequenced in a study of tumor-infiltrating lymphocytes in oesophageal squamous cell carcinoma. TCRdb itself ran the PCR reads through MiXCR, one entry per CDR3 protein. The sample consists of 15,000 to 20,000 distinct CDR3 sequences, around two fifths of them appearing once. Sequenced material: esophageal tumor tissue. The receptors originated from a male donor with esophageal squamous cell carcinoma.

This chain links TRBV11-2 with TRBJ2-5; no clear D gene. Judging by the DNA end, TRBJ2-7 fits better; the J call may be wrong. The germline V gene has CDR1 SGHAT and CDR2 FQNNGV. There are 16 residues in the CDR3. DNA for the CDR3: TGTGCCAGCAGCCCCGATAGGAGATTAACCCGCTACGAGCAGTACTTC. Translating it yields CASSPDRRLTRYEQYF.

V gene TRBV6-1 combines with J gene TRBJ2-1; D not resolved. The CDR3 length is 13 residues. The germline CDR1 and CDR2 sequences are MNHNS and SASEGT. V was shortened by 6 bases and J by 2 bases, with 8 bases between the two germline ends. The CDR3: CASRRAAYNEQFF. CDR3 nucleotides: TGTGCCAGCAGACGGGCCGCCTACAATGAGCAGTTCTTC.

In regard to this clonotype: A read error may explain this, as a much larger clone is one base away. This chain joins TRBV9 and TRBJ2-1; D gene unclear. The DNA end lines up better with TRBJ2-7; the J call may be wrong. The CDR3 covers 14 residues. Germline V lookup: CDR1 SGDLS, CDR2 YYNGEE. Here the CDR3 DNA reads TGTGCCAGCAGCGTAGAGAGTCCTGGGGATGAGCAGTACTTC. It encodes CASSVESPGDEQYF.

DNA of the CDR3: TGTGCCAGCAGATCAGCAGGGGAAGGAACTGAAGCTTTCTTT. Translating gives CASRSAGEGTEAFF. This sequence joins TRBV6-2 or TRBV6-3 and TRBJ1-1; a possible D gene is TRBD1 (6 bases). V was cut by 6 bases and J by 5 bases, with 16 bases left in between. The V gene's germline CDR1 is MNHEY and CDR2 SVGEGT. This CDR3 region has 14 residues.

The V call is TRBV7-6, the J call TRBJ2-5; D possibly corresponds to TRBD1 (7 bases). The DNA end is a closer match to TRBJ2-7, so the J assignment may be wrong. The CDR3 has 17 residues. CDR1 is SGHVS, CDR2 FNYEAQ, per germline. The CDR3 protein is CASSSGGSGTDPYEQYF. The CDR3 region has the DNA TGTGCCAGCAGCTCAGGGGGGTCCGGGACTGACCCCTACGAGCAGTACTTC.

The V call is TRBV6-1, the J call TRBJ2-5; 7 bases match TRBD1. CDR1 is MNHNS and CDR2 is SASEGT in the germline V gene. The ends lost 6 bases at V and 10 bases at J; junction bases unmatched: 11. CDR3 length equals 13 residues. CDR3 sequence reads: CASSPTGSPNQYF. In nucleotides, the CDR3 is TGTGCCAGCAGCCCGACAGGGTCCCCCAACCAGTACTTC.

The sample holds one count of this clonotype. This CDR3 is missing its conserved last phenylalanine or tryptophan, likely due to a read error. Because the CDR3's place on the DNA is in doubt, the DNA is left out and the CDR3 is given as listed by TCRdb. V is TRBV23-1 and J is TRBJ1-1. TRBV23-1 belongs to the ORF category, with a function that is uncertain. The CDR3 is made up of 18 amino acids, end residues included. CDR3 sequence: CASNPGELAGVMGSSSAP.

V is TRBV5-3 and J is TRBJ2-5, with a weak D call TRBD1 (5 bases). The J call may be wrong; the DNA end is better matched by TRBJ2-7. TRBV5-3 is classed as an ORF, of uncertain function. CDR3 length: 16 amino acids. CDR3 protein: CARSIGHYIPPYEQYF. The CDR3 DNA sequence: TGTGCCAGAAGCATCGGACACTACATCCCACCTTACGAGCAGTACTTC.

About this clonotype: A much bigger clone sits one base away, suggesting this may be a read error. The chain carries TRBV27 and TRBJ2-5; D unresolved. The CDR3 spans 8 residues. Germline V CDR1 and CDR2: MNHEY, SMNVEV (reference sequence). The CDR3 loop reads CASRFGSF. Here the CDR3 DNA reads TGTGCCAGCAGGTTTGGTTCCTTC.

The rearrangement links TRBV24-1 to TRBJ2-5, with a possible D match to TRBD1 (5 bases). Between the trimmed V and J ends, which lost 8 bases and 4 bases, there was a span of 16 bases. CDR3 length: 14 residues. Germline V gene data show CDR1 as KGHDR and CDR2 as SFDVKD. CDR3 region: CATMGRAQRETQYF. The CDR3 nucleotides read TGTGCCACCATGGGCAGGGCCCAAAGAGAGACCCAGTACTTC.

The chain couples TRBV7-3 to TRBJ2-1; 12 bases align to TRBD2. Germline loops: CDR1 SGHTA, CDR2 FQGTGA. The ends lost 8 bases at V and 0 bases at J; junction bases unmatched: 14. The CDR3 spans 19 residues. Here the CDR3 DNA reads TGTGCCAGCGGCCAGAGGACTAGCGGGGACTACTCCTCCTACAATGAGCAGTTCTTC. Encoded protein: CASGQRTSGDYSSYNEQFF.

This clonotype was counted ten times or more. This chain links TRBV7-6 with TRBJ2-7; 8 bases align to TRBD2. The ends lost 5 bases at V and 7 bases at J; junction bases unmatched: 16. CDR3 length: 16 amino acids. Germline lookup yields CDR1 SGHVS and CDR2 FNYEAQ. CDR3 in amino acids: CASSPSGGRLVDEQYF. The DNA for the CDR3 is TGTGCCAGCAGCCCCTCCGGCGGGAGGTTGGTGGATGAGCAGTACTTC. The full variable domain, completed using reference TRBV7-6 and TRBJ2-7, is GAGVSQSPRYKVTKRGQDVALRCDPISGHVSLYWYRQALGQGPEFLTYFNYEAQQDKSGLPNDRFSAERPEGSISTLTIQRTEQRDSAMYRCASSPSGGRLVDEQYFGPGTRLTVT.

This clonotype was recorded many times. V usage is TRBV11-2 and J usage is TRBJ2-1; the D call may be TRBD1 or TRBD2 (5 bases each). V lost 4 bases to trimming and J lost 10 bases, with 14 bases between them. From germline, CDR1 is SGHAT and CDR2 FQNNGV. The CDR3 spans 13 residues. CDR3 region: CASSSRLTGEQFF. DNA of the CDR3: TGTGCCAGCAGCTCCCGACTAACAGGCGAGCAGTTCTTC.

This clonotype is medium-sized by share. The chain combines TRBV5-1 with TRBJ2-5; possibly TRBD1 for D (6 bases). Germline values: CDR1 SGHRS, CDR2 YFSETQ. This CDR3 is 15 amino acids long. V was cut by 2 bases and J by 5 bases, with 16 bases left in between. DNA of the CDR3: TGCGCCAGCAGCTTTGGCCAACAGGGTTTGGAGACCCAGTACTTC. It translates to CASSFGQQGLETQYF.

This clonotype was counted ten times or more. The chain has TRBV4-1 and TRBJ2-1, with 8 positions matching TRBD2. The CDR3 consists of 13 residues. Germline trimming cut 5 bases from V and 8 bases from J; bases unmatched to any gene: 5. Germline V gene lookup returns CDR1 MGHRA and CDR2 YSYEKL. The CDR3, as DNA: TGCGCCAGCAGCTGGAGCGGGAGCTATGAGCAGTTCTTC. Protein product: CASSWSGSYEQFF.

This clonotype showed up many times. J is TRBJ2-1 and V is TRBV12-3 or TRBV12-4; D remains unclear. Trimming stripped 6 bases from V and 0 bases from J, with 9 bases between. The CDR3 covers 14 residues. CDR3 in amino acids: CASSRTGSYNEQFF. CDR3 sequence (DNA): TGTGCCAGCAGCCGGACGGGCTCCTACAATGAGCAGTTCTTC.

This clonotype was detected ten times or more. The V gene is TRBV6-1, the J gene TRBJ2-7; the D is unclear. The germline V gene has CDR1 MNHNS and CDR2 SASEGT. The CDR3 runs 13 residues. Trimming stripped 5 bases from V and 7 bases from J, with 15 bases between. CDR3 in amino acids: CASSYTNLNEQYF. The CDR3 DNA follows: TGTGCCAGCAGTTATACCAACTTGAATGAGCAGTACTTC.

The rearrangement joins TRBV20-1 to TRBJ1-2, with D hard to call. Germline CDR1 and CDR2: DFQATT and SNEGSKA (reference sequence). This CDR3 is 10 amino acids long. Trimming removed 2 bases at V and 7 bases at J, with 5 bases between. CDR3 nucleotides: TGCAGTGCTAGAATCGTTGGCTACACCTTC. Its protein product is CSARIVGYTF.

The V and J genes are TRBV7-8 and TRBJ2-1; tentatively, D is TRBD1 (5 bases). CDR1 and CDR2 (germline): SGHVS, FQNEAQ. The V and J ends lost 1 base and 8 bases respectively, with 12 bases between them. There are 14 residues in the CDR3. CDR3 nucleotide sequence: TGTGCCAGCAGCTTAGGGCCAGGGAACTATGAGCAGTTCTTC. It is translated as CASSLGPGNYEQFF.

The chain employs TRBV9 and TRBJ2-7; TRBD1 might be the D (5 bases). CDR1 is SGDLS and CDR2 is YYNGEE in the germline V gene. This CDR3 is built from 14 residues. V was trimmed by 4 bases and J by 0 bases, leaving 11 bases between them. The CDR3 DNA reads as TGTGCCAGCAGCCCGAGACAGAGCTCCTACGAGCAGTACTTC. This codes for CASSPRQSSYEQYF.

Comments on this clonotype: It is likely a read error, because the conserved phenylalanine at the end of the CDR3 is missing. No DNA is shown, since the ends of the CDR3 on it are uncertain; the CDR3 is the one TCRdb lists. V usage is TRBV27 and J usage is TRBJ2-5; TRBD2 reflects the table's D call only, with no check against the DNA. Germline loops: CDR1 MNHEY, CDR2 SMNVEV (reference sequence). Counting both end residues, the CDR3 totals 17 amino acids. The CDR3 is CASNPRQNYNSPLHFGN.

V gene TRBV6-9 combines with J gene TRBJ2-1; 10 positions agree with TRBD1. Germline CDR1 is MNHGY and CDR2 is SVAAGI. The V and J ends lost 3 bases and 8 bases, in that order; junction bases with no gene match: 7. The CDR3 consists of 15 residues. CDR3 protein: CASSYYGTGEDEQFF. In DNA, the CDR3 is TGTGCCAGCAGTTACTATGGGACAGGGGAGGATGAGCAGTTCTTC.

V usage is TRBV7-6 and J usage is TRBJ2-7; no clear D. The CDR3 totals 11 residues. Germline V gives CDR1 SGHVS, CDR2 FNYEAQ. Trimming pared 5 bases from V and 7 bases from J, leaving 9 bases between. This chain's CDR3 is CASSPLNEQYF. Written as DNA, the CDR3 is TGTGCCAGCAGCCCATTGAATGAGCAGTACTTC. Complete variable domain (other parts from reference TRBV7-6 and TRBJ2-7): GAGVSQSPRYKVTKRGQDVALRCDPISGHVSLYWYRQALGQGPEFLTYFNYEAQQDKSGLPNDRFSAERPEGSISTLTIQRTEQRDSAMYRCASSPLNEQYFGPGTRLTVT.

This clonotype was picked up many times. The V and J genes are TRBV6-1 and TRBJ1-2; 7 nucleotides match TRBD1. This CDR3 has 14 residues. With V trimmed by 5 bases and J by 2 bases, 5 bases remained unmatched. Germline values: CDR1 MNHNS, CDR2 SASEGT. The CDR3 DNA is TGTGCCAGCAGTTATATGGGACAGAACTATGGCTACACCTTC. This codes for CASSYMGQNYGYTF.

The chain recombines TRBV28 with TRBJ2-1; possible D gene TRBD1, 6 bases. The J call may be incorrect, as the DNA end agrees better with TRBJ2-5. This CDR3 has 13 residues. Germline V gene lookup returns CDR1 MDHEN and CDR2 SYDVKM. DNA of the CDR3: TGTGCCAGCAGTTTACAGGGGCTGCAGACCCAGTACTTC. Translated, it gives CASSLQGLQTQYF.

The sample holds many counts of this clonotype. This chain uses TRBV11-2 with TRBJ1-2; maybe TRBD1 (6 bases). Germline CDR1 SGHAT, CDR2 FQNNGV. This CDR3 comprises 13 residues. Trimming pared 5 bases from V and 1 base from J, leaving 8 bases between. The CDR3 region is CASSPQGNYGYTF. The CDR3 DNA sequence: TGTGCCAGCAGCCCACAGGGTAACTATGGCTACACCTTC.

Points on this clonotype: A read error may produce the germline difference seen at one junction end. The chain carries TRBV12-3 or TRBV12-4 and TRBJ2-5, with 9 bases aligning to TRBD2. The better agreement between TRBJ2-7 and the DNA end casts doubt on the J call. This CDR3 has 15 residues. CDR3 sequence (DNA): TGTGCCAGCAGTTTGGGGCGGGGGGGCTCCCACGAGCAGTACTTC. Translating gives CASSLGRGGSHEQYF.

V is TRBV28 and J is TRBJ2-3; the D is unclear. The CDR3 has 13 residues. The germline CDR1 and CDR2 sequences are MDHEN and SYDVKM. V was pared by 5 bases and J by 8 bases, with 14 bases between. The CDR3 sequence is CASSRKVVGTQYF. In DNA, the CDR3 is TGTGCCAGCAGTAGAAAGGTGGTAGGTACGCAGTATTTT. Based on the CDR3 plus reference TRBV28 and TRBJ2-3, the full variable domain is DVKVTQSSRYLVKRTGEKVFLECVQDMDHENMFWYRQDPGLGLRLIYFSYDVKMKEKGDIPEGYSVSREKKERFSLILESASTNQTSMYLCASSRKVVGTQYFGPGTRLTVL.

This clonotype counts as hyperexpanded. This chain joins TRBV6-1 and TRBJ2-1; 8 bases fit TRBD2. Germline CDR1 reads MNHNS; CDR2 reads SASEGT. This CDR3 region has 13 residues. Losses at the gene ends were 8 bases for V and 7 bases for J; bases not matched to a gene: 7. CDR3 sequence reads: CASSGGADNEQFF. As DNA, the CDR3 is TGTGCCAGCTCCGGGGGGGCCGATAATGAGCAGTTCTTC.